Listed below are T cell receptor beta chains from one sample, sequenced in a study of OX40 agonist ivuxolimab in advanced cancers. TCRdb keeps only in-frame clones here, not all; method: immunoSEQ multiplex PCR. The top ten clones hold 8.4% of a sample with tens of thousands of clones, 91% of them seen once. Sequenced here: CD4+ or CD8+ T cells sorted from blood, sampled in a trial of the OX40 agonist ivuxolimab. Receptors originate from an adult with an advanced solid tumor such as melanoma, head and neck, liver or kidney cancer. Each CDR3 is given without its conserved first and last residue.

CDR3 length	V gene	J gene	CDR3 protein
14	TRBV2	TRBJ1-5	ASSEGGSGVNQPQH
16	TRBV7-2	TRBJ2-2	ASSIHTRRGFYTGELF
11	TRBV30	TRBJ1-1	AWSVLSHTEAF
12	TRBV4-3	TRBJ1-2	ASSYGGTGVGYT
14	TRBV7-2	TRBJ2-7	ASSILGLAGGYEQY
13	TRBV4-3	TRBJ1-1	ASSQGFGRNTEAF
11	TRBV6-5	TRBJ2-5	ASSYPFEETQY
13	TRBV9	TRBJ1-6	ASSLAGVGNSPLH
8	TRBV7-9	TRBJ2-1	ASSYNEQF
18	TRBV4-3	TRBJ1-2	ASSQVSGPGQGGINYGYT
13	TRBV6-5	TRBJ2-1	ASSYSGLAYNEQF
12	TRBV30	TRBJ1-2	AWSIDGSVYGYT
12	TRBV11-3	TRBJ1-6	ASSLRGTNSPLH
12	TRBV28	TRBJ1-2	ASSLSAGNYGYT
11	TRBV19	TRBJ1-3	ASSPGGGNTIY
15	TRBV28	TRBJ2-5	ASSRYGDNERLGTQY
11	TRBV30	TRBJ1-1	AWSPLRAAEAF
13	TRBV9	TRBJ2-3	ASSASGVDTDTQY
11	TRBV6-5	TRBJ2-7	ASSYSGGSEQY
13	TRBV5-6	TRBJ1-2	ASSLGTANNYGYT
15	TRBV28	TRBJ1-5	ASSLRGGPAFYQPQH
12	TRBV6-4	TRBJ1-3	ASSTSGVENTIY
13	TRBV7-2	TRBJ2-1	ASSQSSGPYNEQF
11	TRBV5-1	TRBJ2-1	ASSSTQGGEQF